This T cell receptor (beta chain) comes out of a study of blood T cells in healthy people across ages (dated by TCRdb to the mid-2010s). Regarding the complete study: In model experiments, roughly one uniquely barcoded TCR beta cDNA molecule per two T cells was captured by template switching. To track age-related changes in TCR beta repertoire diversity, the study relied on deep sequencing normalized with unique cDNA molecular identifiers. The donors were split into four age groups: young (average 16 years), middle-aged (around 37), aged (about 62) and long-lived (82). To avoid experimental bias, donors of different ages were distributed randomly across sequencing lanes. Using the same blood draw, the study looked at two additional independent replicas of 1 million unique cDNA reads for two donors, one aged 18 to 30 and the other aged 80 or older.

Points the paper makes about the study in general: The long-lived group showed more naive CD4+ T cells, fewer expanded clones and increased TCR diversity than the aged group, suggesting age selection. There was a strong correlation between observed TCR beta diversity and the percentage of naive T cells measured by flow cytometry. As age increased, observed TCR beta diversity per million T cells dropped in a roughly linear way, and a significant reduction was already evident by age 40. Since profiling was done on bulk unsorted PBMCs, naive and antigen-experienced compartments could not be conclusively compared. Total diversity estimates from one million sequenced T cells were considered lower bounds and underestimates. Donor CMV infection status was unknown, potentially confounding age-related changes in expanded clonotypes.

Inclusive of the bounding cysteine and phenylalanine, the CDR3 is 16 residues long. Of the read, only the CDR3 DNA is kept; its 48 bases are in frame from base 1. Trimming at the junction amounts to 8 bases on V and 7 bases on J, and the germline ends lie 22 bases apart. CDR1 and CDR2 are drawn from the germline V gene: KGHDR, SFDVKD. Library construction relied on 5' RACE. The sequencer listed for this sample is Illumina HiSeq 2500. A second PCR of roughly 7 to 11 cycles was performed with a sample-barcoded 5' primer and a J-beta primer mix. A unique molecular identifier was introduced onto each TCR beta cDNA molecule by a template-switch 5' adaptor carrying 12 random nucleotides. Each sample yielded at least 3 million CDR3-containing paired-end reads. All of the RNA was converted into first-strand cDNA using the Mint cDNA synthesis kit, with a TRBC-specific oligonucleotide serving as the primer. All cDNA was treated with uracil-DNA glycosylase and then went through a first 18-cycle PCR with the universal primers M1SS and BC2_uni_R. The authors processed their data as follows. Each sample was normalized by randomly selecting 1 million high-quality reads, each carrying a distinct molecular identifier. Instead of being binned into consensus sequences, reads with shared molecular identifiers were discarded. MiTCR, set to a Q25 quality threshold and the strictest error-elimination algorithm, was used for CDR3 identification, clonotype clustering and error correction. A nonparametric unseen species model using Euler transformation provided a lower-bound estimate of total TCR beta diversity. TCRdb ran its own pipeline on the public reads, namely fastp trimming at Q25 and MiXCR clone calling, and kept in-frame beta chains. Entries that share a CDR3 protein sequence are merged under the most common genes and DNA. The V and J calls reflect TCRdb's pipeline rather than the authors' work. The sample table records fewer than 800,000 distinct CDR3 sequences; more than 20% of these occur just once. The ten biggest clones cover approximately 3.7% of the sample.

The roughly 42 donors, aged 6 to 90 years, were systemically healthy Caucasian individuals from Russia. Around 9.9 milliliters of peripheral blood were collected from each donor into EDTA-treated Vacutainer tubes. Ficoll-Paque density-gradient centrifugation was used to isolate PBMCs, with at least 6.5 million per sample. Trizol reagent was used to extract total RNA from the PBMCs, yielding at least 5 micrograms per sample. For every donor, flow cytometry on a PBMC aliquot measured the percentage of naive CD45RAhigh/CD27high T cells. Of note for this clonotype: Its binding antigen is unknown. No per-base quality is available; no much larger clone lies one base away.

The V and J genes are TRBV24-1 and TRBJ2-2; the D element could tentatively be TRBD1 or TRBD2, as 5 bases agree for each. The TCR comes from a man in his 70s in good health. Sequencing was carried out using blood. CDR3 loop: CATTSGRAYAGGELFF. The DNA sequence reads TGTGCCACCACCAGCGGCAGGGCTTACGCGGGCGGGGAGCTGTTTTTT.